The T cell receptor (beta chain) under discussion was sequenced for a study of beta chain features in type 1 diabetes. Study outcomes and limitations: All four CD4+ subsets of Type 1 diabetes patients contained TCRB CDR3s that were moderately but significantly shorter.

Details on this clone: Its antigen is as yet unknown.

The whole isolated RNA underwent reverse transcription, so sequencing captured expressed TCRB transcripts. The protocol was immunoSEQ multiplex PCR, while the TCRdb copy is restricted to in-frame clones and leaves out a portion. The table includes 600,000 to 700,000 clones, around 11% detected once. The authors took one heparinised blood draw, averaging about 120 mL, from each donor. This CDR3 is built from 15 residues. Germline V CDR1 and CDR2: MNHEY, SMNVEV (reference sequence). V gave up 6 bases and J gave up 1 base, with 12 bases separating them. What was sequenced was naive CD4+ T cells from blood. This chain joins TRBV27 and TRBJ2-2; D is tentatively TRBD1 or TRBD2 (5 bases each). The TCR comes from a man aged 25 to 40 with type 1 diabetes. Here the CDR3 reads CASSLMGRNTGELFF. The CDR3, as DNA: TGTGCCAGCAGCCTTATGGGACGGAACACCGGGGAGCTGTTTTTT.